The 2 T cell receptor beta chains reported below all come from one sample, sequenced in a study of blood T cell repertoires in COVID-19. The method was immunoSEQ multiplex PCR; TCRdb's version includes in-frame clones alone and lacks a portion of them. The sample holds approximately 96,000 clones, roughly 90% seen once. Sequencing was performed on peripheral blood. These receptors originate from a human donor with COVID-19, enrolled during active disease. The donor label of this sample is uncertain.

The J gene is TRBJ1-4, the V gene TRBV7-9, with D possibly matching TRBD1 (5 bases). The CDR3 is 16 amino acids. The ends were cut back, 5 bases at V and 0 bases at J, with 13 bases in the middle. Germline V gives CDR1 SEHNR, CDR2 FQNEAQ (reference sequence). The chain's CDR3 is CASSPRQSATNEKLFF. The CDR3 coding sequence is TGTGCCAGCAGCCCTAGACAGTCCGCAACTAATGAAAAACTGTTTTTT.

The rearrangement uses TRBV4-1 and TRBJ2-1, with 7 positions matching TRBD2. The V gene's germline CDR1 is MGHRA and CDR2 YSYEKL. V gave up 5 bases and J gave up 10 bases; unmatched junction bases: 20. The CDR3 length is 17 residues. CDR3: CASSARAMAGEGREQFF. For the CDR3, the DNA is TGCGCCAGCAGCGCCAGGGCGATGGCGGGAGAGGGGAGGGAGCAGTTCTTC.